This T cell receptor (beta chain) came from a study of glioma-infiltrating T cells. Study background: Blood libraries targeted about 4.5- to 11-fold coverage of 910,000 or so T cells.

Using RNA template, CDR3s of TCR alpha and beta were amplified with iRepertoire arm-PCR. Via MiXCR, TCRdb re-called the multiplex PCR reads, giving one row per CDR3 protein. The table shows roughly 350,000 distinct CDR3 sequences, with around 45% occurring only once. In its sample, this clonotype was seen a few times. Its antigen is unknown. General observations from the study: Very few CDR3 sequences were shared between tissue and blood. Tissue-blood divergence was below expectation in non-neoplastic patients, above in gliomas. Shared blood CDR3 signature motifs marked patients with low tissue-blood divergence.

After removal of 1 base from V and 9 bases from J, the junction contained 9 bases not matched to a gene. This CDR3 region has 14 residues. Germline-derived CDR1 and CDR2 are DFQATT and SNEGSKA (reference sequence). The chain is built from TRBV20-1 and TRBJ1-2, with 9 bases matching TRBD1. The sequencing sample was made of glioma tissue, nonneoplastic brain tissue, or PBMCs (not recorded which). This clonotype originated in a human donor with low-grade glioma or glioblastoma, undergoing nonglioma brain surgery, or in good health (not recorded which). CDR3 nucleotides: TGCAGTGCTAGAGGATTCCGGGACAGGGTACGCTACACCTTC. Translating it yields CSARGFRDRVRYTF.